The next 6 T cell receptor beta chains were all read from a single sample in a study of regulatory T cells in long-lasting Graves disease. Time point here: persistent/refractory GD, antithyroid drugs over 5 years with positive TRAb. PBMC-derived RNA was used for the TCR library. CDR3-region Arm-PCR and iRepertoire HTBI primers produced the TCR beta libraries. A single record per CDR3 protein comes from TCRdb applying MiXCR to the multiplex PCR reads. The sample shows roughly 300,000 distinct CDR3 sequences, around a fifth of them seen only once. The specimen was peripheral blood mononuclear cells (PBMCs), collected when the disease was refractory, from a patient treated with antithyroid drugs. Receptors originate from a female donor with Graves disease.

The sample holds a few counts of this clonotype. V usage is TRBV29-1 and J usage is TRBJ2-4, with 7 positions matching TRBD1. Germline assignment: CDR1 SQVTM and CDR2 ANQGSEA. This CDR3 region has 9 residues. The V and J ends lost 4 bases and 14 bases, in that order; junction bases with no gene match: 2. The CDR3 sequence is CSVVQGEYF. CDR3 DNA: TGCAGCGTTGTCCAGGGGGAGTACTTC.

This clonotype was found a few times. CDR3 amino acids: CASSLREGFEQYF. CDR3 in DNA: TGTGCCAGCAGCTTGAGGGAGGGGTTCGAGCAGTACTTC. The chain couples TRBV13 to TRBJ2-7; TRBD2 matches 7 bases. Trimming took 3 bases from V and 6 from J; bases not matched to a gene: 5. CDR1 PRHDT and CDR2 FYEKMQ come from the germline V gene (reference sequence). The CDR3 is 13 residues long.

This clonotype was counted ten times or more. This chain uses TRBV10-3 with TRBJ1-1, with unresolved D. CDR1 is ENHRY, CDR2 SYGVKD, per germline. The CDR3 totals 14 residues. Trimming took off 8 bases at V and 2 bases at J, with 15 bases between the two ends. In nucleotides, the CDR3 is TGTGCCATCGGGGAGTTTTCACGAAACACTGAAGCTTTCTTT. Its translation is CAIGEFSRNTEAFF.

V and J are TRBV28 and TRBJ2-4, with TRBD2 matching 9 bases. Germline trimming cut 3 bases from V and 1 base from J; bases unmatched to any gene: 4. The germline CDR1 and CDR2 sequences are MDHEN and SYDVKM. The CDR3 covers 16 residues. CDR3 bases: TGTGCCAGCAGTTTTTCGGCGGGAGGGGCCAAAAACATTCAGTACTTC. Its translation is CASSFSAGGAKNIQYF.

V gene TRBV18 combines with J gene TRBJ2-1; possible D gene TRBD2, 7 bases. The V and J ends lost 6 bases and 7 bases respectively, with 16 bases between them. Per the germline V gene, CDR1 is KGHSH and CDR2 is LQKENI. The CDR3 length is 14 residues. As DNA, the CDR3 is TGTGCCAGCTCGCCTGCGCGGGGGACAAATGAGCAGTTCTTC. Residues: CASSPARGTNEQFF.

This clonotype showed up just a few times. The gene calls are TRBV3-1 and TRBJ2-5, with TRBD2 matching over 11 bases. The junction had 10 bases not matched to a gene; V was cut back by 4 bases and J by 3 bases. This CDR3 region has 17 residues. Germline CDR1 LGHDT, CDR2 YNNKEL (reference sequence). CDR3 sequence (DNA): TGTGCCAGCAGCCCCATCCTCCCTAGCGGGAGGAAAGAGACCCAGTACTTC. It specifies CASSPILPSGRKETQYF.